Included here is one TCR beta chain sequence, with context. Its antigen is not yet known. No base-level quality is on record; no much larger clone is a single base apart. The trial excluded patients who had a history of autoimmune disease or who were on systemic immunosuppression. Peripheral blood for TCR sequencing was collected from all dose cohorts at baseline, on cycle 4 day 1, and on cycle 7 day 1. The samples were drawn from a first-in-human, open-label, multicenter phase I dose-escalation trial of ivuxolimab. Adults with locally advanced or metastatic melanoma, renal cell, hepatocellular, or head and neck squamous cell carcinoma were enrolled in the trial. Before TCR sequencing, CD4+ and CD8+ T cells were separately sorted from peripheral blood. The record originates from a study of OX40 agonist ivuxolimab in advanced cancers. Concerning the study at large: The costimulatory receptor OX40 (CD134) was targeted by ivuxolimab, a fully human IgG2 agonistic monoclonal antibody. In the dose-escalation cohort, 70% to 90% of patients were male, and the mean age was roughly 60 years with a range of roughly 20 to 80. The point of sequencing TCRbeta in the periphery was to test whether ivuxolimab changed TCR sequence diversity and drove clonal T-cell expansion. Partial responses occurred in three dose-escalation patients, of whom one had hepatocellular carcinoma and two had cutaneous melanoma. Among the roughly 52 dose-escalation patients, around 19 had hepatocellular carcinoma, roughly 15 melanoma, 9 renal cell carcinoma and 9 head and neck cancer. Patients were allowed to have had prior anti-PD-1, anti-PD-L1 or anti-CTLA-4 therapy, and about 40% of the dose-escalation patients had been treated with checkpoint inhibitors. The paper reports the monotherapy dose-escalation portion (N of about 50 patients) of the phase I ivuxolimab trial. Intravenous ivuxolimab was administered to patients every 2 weeks at six dose levels: 0.01, 0.1, 0.3, 1.5, 3 and 10 mg/kg. The paper as a whole reports these results and caveats: In the 0.1-3.0 mg/kg groups, partial responders had among the lowest normalized peripheral clonal expansion, particularly in CD8+ T cells. At doses from 0.1 to 3.0 mg/kg, clonal expansion was seen in both CD4+ and CD8+ blood T cells between baseline and week 6. After ivuxolimab, CD8+ T cells had more expanded clones than CD4+ T cells on average. Low levels of normalized T-cell clonal expansion were also shown by some nonresponding patients. The antigen specificity of the clonally expanded peripheral T cells was not determined.

To sequence the TCRbeta CDR3 region, genomic DNA was isolated from the sorted cells. The immunoSEQ Assay was used to sequence the TCRbeta CDR3 regions. Entries here come from immuneACCESS through TCRdb and include only in-frame sequences with V and J called. Some clones fail to appear in such tables; in the studies checked, an unresolved V gene covers under half of the shortfall, and the cause of the remainder is unknown. The sample table records roughly 70,000 clones; roughly 80% of these occur just once. The ten largest clonotypes hold 1.1% of the sample. As encoded in the germline V gene, CDR1 is SGHTA while CDR2 is FQGNSA. The CDR3 has 15 amino acids, counting the end cysteine and phenylalanine. Left in the record is the CDR3 DNA by itself, 45 bases read in frame from the first base. Trimmed from V: 5 bases; trimmed from J: 6 bases; junction bases lacking a gene match: 7.

Here the sequenced sample was CD4+ or CD8+ T cells sorted from blood, taken in a trial of the OX40 agonist ivuxolimab. Recombination linked TRBV7-2 to TRBJ2-3; 11 central bases correspond to TRBD2. The origin of this receptor is an adult with an advanced solid tumor such as melanoma, head and neck, liver or kidney cancer. The bases read TGTGCCAGCAGCGTTAGCGGGGGGGCCCGGGATACGCAGTATTTT. Translated, it gives CASSVSGGARDTQYF.